This T cell receptor (beta chain) was sequenced during a study of shared clonotypes between healthy human individuals. The wider study: Per donor, CD8 memory used one plate, CD8 naive used two, CD4 memory used three and CD4 naive used three.

Study results and limitations: It was observed that roughly 5% of naive CD4 clonotypes were shared across four donors.

In the study's own analysis: For the immunoSEQ data, sequences were junction-only without quality scores, so filtering differed. The protocol was immunoSEQ multiplex PCR, while the TCRdb copy is restricted to in-frame clones and leaves out a portion. That table furnishes V, J and clone size, whereas the DNA furnished D and trimming. The sample holds 2,500,000 or so clones, over 85% seen once. Comments on this clone: What it recognizes is unknown.

Between the trimmed V and J ends, which lost 4 bases and 1 base, there was a span of 10 bases. The CDR3 runs 14 residues. Germline-derived CDR1 and CDR2 are MGHRA and YSYEKL. CD4+ cell separation produced CD45RA+ naive and CD45RA-negative memory subsets. The sample comprised naive CD4+ T cells from PBMCs. The subset: CD45RA+ positively selected. This receptor was obtained from a man aged 18 to 30 in good health. Some clones in this sample may be carry-over from other donors' samples. The chain uses TRBV4-1 and TRBJ2-5, with a tentative D call TRBD2 (5 bases). CDR3 protein: CASSLGLPQETQYF. The CDR3 nucleotides are TGCGCCAGCAGCCTAGGACTGCCCCAAGAGACCCAGTACTTC.